These 19 T cell receptor beta chains were sequenced from one sample in a study of blood T cell repertoires in COVID-19. Assay: immunoSEQ multiplex PCR; the TCRdb copy retains only in-frame clones and omits some. The sample yields roughly 200,000 clones, 88% seen once. Sequencing was performed on peripheral blood. Receptors originate from a man aged 18 to 29 with active or convalescent COVID-19.

This clone was seen only once. The chain links TRBV5-1 to TRBJ1-2; 8 bases fit TRBD1. Germline V gene sequence: CDR1 SGHRS, CDR2 YFSETQ. The trim removed 6 bases at V and 7 bases at J, leaving 11 bases unmatched. This CDR3 comprises 14 residues. The CDR3 bases are TGCGCCAGCACGGACGACAGGGGAGGATTTGGCTACACCTTC. As protein: CASTDDRGGFGYTF.

The chain employs TRBV19 and TRBJ2-1, with 7 bases lining up with TRBD2. The V gene's germline CDR1 is LNHDA and CDR2 SQIVND (reference sequence). There are 17 residues in the CDR3. The V gene end was trimmed by 5 bases and the J gene end by 1 base; junction bases not matched to a gene: 11. CDR3 amino acids: CASSSLGKRGSYNEQFF. The CDR3 DNA is TGTGCCAGTAGTTCCCTTGGGAAGCGGGGTTCCTACAATGAGCAGTTCTTC.

This clone showed up just once. The chain combines TRBV27 with TRBJ1-4, with D perhaps TRBD1 (5 bases). Per the germline V gene, CDR1 is MNHEY and CDR2 is SMNVEV (reference sequence). V lost 7 bases, J lost 2 bases, and 8 bases lay in between. There are 13 residues in the CDR3. The CDR3 region has the DNA TGTGCCAGCAAGCAGGGCACTAATGAAAAACTGTTTTTT. Protein sequence: CASKQGTNEKLFF. The full variable domain, completed using reference TRBV27 and TRBJ1-4, is EAQVTQNPRYLITVTGKKLTVTCSQNMNHEYMSWYRQDPGLGLRQIYYSMNVEVTDKGDVPEGYKVSRKEKRNFPLILESPSPNQTSLYFCASKQGTNEKLFFGSGTQLSVL.

This chain links TRBV10-3 with TRBJ2-5, with TRBD2 matching 9 bases. After removal of 4 bases from V and 3 bases from J, the junction contained 6 bases not matched to a gene. Germline assignment: CDR1 ENHRY and CDR2 SYGVKD. There are 15 residues in the CDR3. The CDR3: CAISALAGVEETQYF. CDR3 in DNA: TGTGCCATCAGTGCGTTAGCGGGAGTGGAAGAGACCCAGTACTTC.

J is TRBJ1-2 and V is TRBV3-1 (or the pseudogene TRBV3-2); TRBD1 agrees at 8 bases. This CDR3 region has 14 residues. Germline V CDR1 and CDR2: LGHDT, YNNKEL (reference sequence). V dropped 2 bases and J dropped 6; count of bases not matched to a gene: 5. The CDR3 protein is CASSQPAGGHGYTF. CDR3 nucleotide sequence: TGTGCCAGCAGCCAACCCGCAGGGGGCCATGGCTACACCTTC.

This clone has only a few counts. This rearrangement joins TRBV18 to TRBJ2-7; TRBD1 aligns across 11 bases. CDR3 length equals 16 residues. J gave up 4 bases and V 2 bases, and 7 bases lay outside the gene matches. The germline V gene encodes CDR1 KGHSH and CDR2 LQKENI. CDR3 loop: CASSPTGQGEIYEQYF. CDR3 bases: TGTGCCAGCTCACCAACGGGACAGGGGGAAATTTACGAGCAGTACTTC.

In its sample, this clone was seen once. V is TRBV6-2 or TRBV6-3 and J is TRBJ2-5, with D perhaps TRBD1 (5 bases). The V gene's germline CDR1 is MNHEY and CDR2 SVGEGT. The CDR3 is 15 amino acids. V lost 2 bases, J lost 1 base, and 11 bases lay in between. The CDR3, as DNA: TGTGCCAGCAGTTACCCCACTGACAGCCAAGAGACCCAGTACTTC. Translated, it gives CASSYPTDSQETQYF.

The chain recombines TRBV30 with TRBJ1-5, with 7 nucleotides matching TRBD1. Trimming cost V 0 bases and J 3 bases; bases outside gene matches: 8. The CDR3 is 16 amino acids. Germline V gives CDR1 GTSNPN, CDR2 SVGIG (reference sequence). The CDR3: CAWSVRGRGFNQPQHF. In DNA form, the CDR3 reads TGTGCCTGGAGTGTACGTGGCAGGGGGTTCAATCAGCCCCAGCATTTT.

The chain links TRBV6-2 or TRBV6-3 to TRBJ1-1; D is undetermined. Germline V gives CDR1 MNHEY, CDR2 SVGEGT. The CDR3 totals 14 residues. Between the trimmed V and J ends, which lost 2 bases and 1 base, there was a span of 8 bases. The DNA for the CDR3 is TGTGCCAGCAGTTACCGGGTCGGGAACACTGAAGCTTTCTTT. Its protein is CASSYRVGNTEAFF.

The chain couples TRBV30 to TRBJ2-3; D call uncertain. CDR3 size: 15 residues. The germline CDR1 and CDR2 sequences are GTSNPN and SVGIG (reference sequence). Trimming cost V 4 bases and J 0 bases, with 14 bases left between them. CDR3 bases: TGTGCCTGGACCCCGTGGGTAGCTAGCACAGATACGCAGTATTTT. This translates into CAWTPWVASTDTQYF.

This chain connects TRBV19 to TRBJ1-2, with D maybe TRBD1 (6 bases). Trimming left V 6 bases short and J 1 base short, with 12 bases between. Per germline, CDR1 LNHDA and CDR2 SQIVND (reference sequence). CDR3 length equals 14 residues. CDR3 DNA sequence: TGTGCCAGTAGGTGGGCAGGGGATAACTATGGCTACACCTTC. Protein: CASRWAGDNYGYTF.

For the CDR3, the DNA is TGTGCCAGCAGCTTCCGGGCGGGGGCCCCCAGCGGGGAGCTGTTTTTT. Translation: CASSFRAGAPSGELFF. The rearrangement uses TRBV13 and TRBJ2-2; D possibly corresponds to TRBD2 (7 bases). Germline-derived CDR1 and CDR2 are PRHDT and FYEKMQ (reference sequence). CDR3 length: 16 amino acids. V dropped 3 bases and J dropped 7 bases, with 18 bases sitting between them.

V usage is TRBV25-1 and J usage is TRBJ1-1; a possible D gene is TRBD1 (5 bases). There are 17 residues in the CDR3. Trimming pared 4 bases from V and 5 bases from J, leaving 23 bases between. The germline CDR1 and CDR2 sequences are MGHDK and SYGVNS. CDR3 sequence (DNA): TGTGCCAGCAGTGCGCCAATAGACAGCCCCGGGGGAACTGAAGCTTTCTTT. Residues: CASSAPIDSPGGTEAFF.

The rearrangement links TRBV19 to TRBJ1-5, with a possible D match to TRBD1 (5 bases). V was cut by 5 bases and J by 1 base, with 15 bases left in between. The CDR3 is 16 residues long. CDR1 and CDR2 (germline): LNHDA, SQIVND (reference sequence). CDR3 protein: CASSPLRGISNQPQHF. In DNA form, the CDR3 reads TGTGCCAGTAGTCCTTTAAGGGGAATAAGCAATCAGCCCCAGCATTTT.

The chain has TRBV11-3 and TRBJ2-5; possible D gene TRBD1, 6 bases. V was pared by 5 bases and J by 4 bases, with 17 bases between. Germline V gene lookup returns CDR1 SGHNT and CDR2 YENEEA. CDR3 length equals 15 residues. CDR3 amino acids: CASSRRTGHGETQYF. The DNA of the CDR3 is TGTGCCAGCAGCCGTAGAACAGGGCATGGAGAGACCCAGTACTTC.

This clone was counted a few times. The chain uses TRBV9 and TRBJ1-2; TRBD1 agrees at 8 bases. Trimming cost V 2 bases and J 5 bases; bases outside gene matches: 2. The CDR3 is 13 residues long. The germline V gene encodes CDR1 SGDLS and CDR2 YYNGEE. The CDR3 DNA sequence: TGTGCCAGCAGCGTCAGACAGGGGTATGGCTACACCTTC. Protein sequence: CASSVRQGYGYTF.

The rearrangement uses TRBV12-3 or TRBV12-4 and TRBJ1-1; D is unresolved. CDR3 length equals 13 residues. Deletions cut 6 bases from V and 0 bases from J, with 8 bases between. The CDR3 DNA reads TGTGCCAGCAGGCATCCTATGAACACTGAAGCTTTCTTT. The encoded protein is CASRHPMNTEAFF.

This CDR3 reads CASSFNRDRGQEQFF. DNA for the CDR3: TGTGCCAGCAGCTTCAACCGGGACAGGGGTCAAGAGCAGTTCTTC. The V gene is TRBV9, the J gene TRBJ2-1; TRBD1 aligns across 10 bases. The CDR3 runs 15 residues. The J segment lost 10 bases and the V segment lost 4 bases, leaving 11 bases of the junction unmatched. Per the germline V gene, CDR1 is SGDLS and CDR2 is YYNGEE. The whole variable domain, filled in from reference TRBV9 and TRBJ2-1, reads DSGVTQTPKHLITATGQRVTLRCSPRSGDLSVYWYQQSLDQGLQFLIQYYNGEERAKGNILERFSAQQFPDLHSELNLSSLELGDSALYFCASSFNRDRGQEQFFGPGTRLTVL.

Only one count was recorded for this clone. The rearrangement links TRBV5-1 to TRBJ1-3; 7 positions match TRBD1. The CDR3 spans 17 residues. J lost 0 bases, V lost 4 bases, and 10 bases had no gene match. The germline V gene has CDR1 SGHRS and CDR2 YFSETQ. DNA for the CDR3: TGCGCCAGCAGCCTCGTAGGGGGACAGTTCTCTGGAAACACCATATATTTT. This translates into CASSLVGGQFSGNTIYF.